This T cell receptor (beta chain) was sequenced for a study of human T cells and chemical hapten exposure. Germline V gives CDR1 SGHTA, CDR2 FQGNSA. The length of the CDR3 is 16 residues. J gave up 2 bases and V 1 base, and 6 bases lay outside the gene matches. Time point given: patch test 3, about 24 weeks after DPC sensitization. The treatment denotes: therapeutic diphenylcyclopropenone sensitization with weekly scalp DPC. Prior to application of each patch test, blood was drawn. The study enrolled 18 to 70-year-old alopecia patients suitable for DPC. TCRdb recomputed calls from the RACE reads with MiXCR, one row per CDR3 protein. Altogether about 84,000 distinct CDR3 sequences are present, roughly a tenth being singletons, with the ten largest covering about 3.5%.

This rearrangement joins TRBV7-2 to TRBJ2-7, with 9 bases matching TRBD2. Sequences were derived from whole blood, sampled in connection with sensitization to the hapten diphenylcyclopropenone (DPC). This clonotype was obtained from a woman aged 45-59 years with alopecia areata. Some clones in this sample may be carry-over from other donors' samples. The CDR3 DNA sequence: TGTGCCAGCAGCTTAGGAGCGGCTAGCGGGACCTACGAGCAGTACTTC. This translates into CASSLGAASGTYEQYF. The full variable domain, in which reference TRBV7-2 and TRBJ2-7 provide the parts outside the CDR3, is GAGVSQSPSNKVTEKGKDVELRCDPISGHTALYWYRQSLGQGLEFLIYFQGNSAPDKSGLPSDRFSAERTGGSVSTLTIQRTQQEDSAVYLCASSLGAASGTYEQYFGPGTRLTVT.